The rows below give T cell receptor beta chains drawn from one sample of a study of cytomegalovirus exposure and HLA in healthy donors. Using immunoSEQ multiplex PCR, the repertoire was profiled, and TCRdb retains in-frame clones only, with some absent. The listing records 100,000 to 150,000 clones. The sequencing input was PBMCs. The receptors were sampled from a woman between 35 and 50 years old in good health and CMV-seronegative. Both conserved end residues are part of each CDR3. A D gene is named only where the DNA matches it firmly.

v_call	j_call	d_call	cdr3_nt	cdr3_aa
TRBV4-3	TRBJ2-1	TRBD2	TGCGCCAGCAGCCAAGTGGGGGATAGCGGGGGTAGCTCCTACAATGAGCAGTTCTTC	CASSQVGDSGGSSYNEQFF
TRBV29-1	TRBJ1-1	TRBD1	TGCAGCGTCGGGGACAGGGTGGGGAACACTGAAGCTTTCTTT	CSVGDRVGNTEAFF
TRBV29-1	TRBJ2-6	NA	TGCAGCGTTGAATCAGCTGGGGCCAACGTCCTGACTTTC	CSVESAGANVLTF
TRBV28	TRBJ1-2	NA	TGTGCCAGCCGGACTACCCTGGGGAATGGCTACACCTTC	CASRTTLGNGYTF
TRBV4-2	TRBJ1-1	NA	TGTGCCAGCAGCCAAGCGGGGCAGGGGCGGAACACTGAAGCTTTCTTT	CASSQAGQGRNTEAFF
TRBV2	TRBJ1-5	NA	TGTGCCAGCAGTCGCCGACAGGGCAATCAGCCCCAGCATTTT	CASSRRQGNQPQHF
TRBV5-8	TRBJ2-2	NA	TGTGCCAGCAGCAACAGGGTAGGACGCACCGGGGAGCTGTTTTTT	CASSNRVGRTGELFF
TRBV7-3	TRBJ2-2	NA	TGTGCCAGCAGCTTAGCGAGGGCTGGGGAGCTGTTTTTT	CASSLARAGELFF
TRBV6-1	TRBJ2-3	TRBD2	TGTGCCAGCAGCGGGGGGGGGATAGATACGCAGTATTTT	CASSGGGIDTQYF
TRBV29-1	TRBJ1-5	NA	TGCAGCGTTCTAAACGCAGGGGGCAATCAGCCCCAGCATTTT	CSVLNAGGNQPQHF
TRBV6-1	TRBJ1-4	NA	TGTGCCACCCTTAATGAAAAACTGTTTTTT	CATLNEKLFF
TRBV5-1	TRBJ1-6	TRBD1	TGCGCCAGCAGCTCATCCGGACAGGTCTATAATTCACCCCTCCACTTT	CASSSSGQVYNSPLHF
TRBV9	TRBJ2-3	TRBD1	TGTGCCAGCAGCTCCCGGCAGGGGGCTAGCACAGATACGCAGTATTTT	CASSSRQGASTDTQYF
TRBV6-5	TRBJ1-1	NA	TGTGCCAGCACCCCGGAGCGTGACACTGAAGCTTTCTTT	CASTPERDTEAFF
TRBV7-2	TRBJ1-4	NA	TGTGCCAGCAGCTTAGCAGGGGCCGGGGAAAAACTGTTTTTT	CASSLAGAGEKLFF
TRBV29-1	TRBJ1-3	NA	TGCAGCGGGCACAGCTCTGGAAACACCATATATTTT	CSGHSSGNTIYF
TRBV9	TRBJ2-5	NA	TGTGCCAGCAGCGTAGCGGAGCGGGCTGGGACCCAGTACTTC	CASSVAERAGTQYF
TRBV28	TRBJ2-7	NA	TGTGCCAGCAGCCTCGTAGGGGCAGGCTACGAGCAGTACTTC	CASSLVGAGYEQYF
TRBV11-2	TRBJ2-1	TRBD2	TGTGCCAGCAGCTTCACCACCCTTAGCGGGGCGGGGTACAATGAGCAGTTCTTC	CASSFTTLSGAGYNEQFF
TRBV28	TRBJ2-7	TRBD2	TGTGCCAGCAGTTACACTAGCGGCGGCGCCTACGAGCAGTACTTC	CASSYTSGGAYEQYF
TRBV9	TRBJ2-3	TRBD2	TGTGCCAGCAGCGTAGAGGTAGCGGGGGGGCCGGGGAATACGCAGTATTTT	CASSVEVAGGPGNTQYF
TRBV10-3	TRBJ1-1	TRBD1	TGTGCCATCAGACCCGACAGGGTCACTGAAGCTTTCTTT	CAIRPDRVTEAFF
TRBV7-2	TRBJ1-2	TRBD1	TGTGCCAGCAGCAAACTGGGACAGGGGGATTCTAACTATGGCTACACCTTC	CASSKLGQGDSNYGYTF
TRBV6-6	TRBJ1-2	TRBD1	TGTGCCAGCAGTTACCCCAGGGGGAACAGCATTGGCTACACCTTC	CASSYPRGNSIGYTF
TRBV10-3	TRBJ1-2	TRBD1	TGTGCCATCAGTCCCCAGGGGGCCCCATATGGCTACACCTTC	CAISPQGAPYGYTF
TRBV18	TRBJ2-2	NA	TGTGCCAGCTCACCACGCGTCGACACCGGGGAGCTGTTTTTT	CASSPRVDTGELFF
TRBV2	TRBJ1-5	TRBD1	TGTGCCAGCAGTGGACAGGGGGCCGATCAGCCCCAGCATTTT	CASSGQGADQPQHF
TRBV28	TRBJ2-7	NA	TGTGCCAGCAGTCCACATCTTACCTACGAGCAGTACTTC	CASSPHLTYEQYF
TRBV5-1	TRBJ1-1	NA	TGCGCCAGCAGCAAGGCCTCCGGGGGCACTGAAGCTTTCTTT	CASSKASGGTEAFF
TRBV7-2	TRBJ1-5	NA	TGTGCCAGCACCGAGGGGGGGGCGATCAATCAGCCCCAGCATTTT	CASTEGGAINQPQHF
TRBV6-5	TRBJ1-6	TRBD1	TGTGCCGGACAGGATTCACCCCTCCACTTT	CAGQDSPLHF
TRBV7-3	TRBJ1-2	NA	TGTGCCAGCAGCCCGATCGGAAGGTTGGGTCAGGCCTATGGCTACACCTTC	CASSPIGRLGQAYGYTF
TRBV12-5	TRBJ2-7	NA	TGTGCTAGTGGTTTGGTACTCAGGGCCTCCTACGAGCAGTACTTC	CASGLVLRASYEQYF
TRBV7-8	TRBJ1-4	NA	TGTGCCAGCAGCGTAGCGCGGACCGGGCGCGGGCTATTAGATGAAAAACTGTTTTTT	CASSVARTGRGLLDEKLFF
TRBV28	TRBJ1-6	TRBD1	TGTGCCAGCAGTTTATCCCCTGGCAGGGGGACCTATAATTCACCCCTCCACTTT	CASSLSPGRGTYNSPLHF
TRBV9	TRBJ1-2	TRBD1	TGTGCCAGCAGCGACCACGGACAGGGTGCTAACTATGGCTACACCTTC	CASSDHGQGANYGYTF
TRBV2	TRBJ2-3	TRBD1	TGTGCCAGCAGAGGACAGGGCACAGATACGCAGTATTTT	CASRGQGTDTQYF
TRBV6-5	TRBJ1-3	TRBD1	TGTGCCAGCAGCCGACAGGGGAGTGGAAACACCATATATTTT	CASSRQGSGNTIYF
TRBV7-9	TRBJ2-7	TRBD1	TGTGCCAGCAGCTTAGCCGCCGGGACAGGGGCCTACGAGCAGTACTTC	CASSLAAGTGAYEQYF
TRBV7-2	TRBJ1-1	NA	TGTGTCAGCAGCTCGCACGGTACAGCGAACACTGAAGCTTTCTTT	CVSSSHGTANTEAFF
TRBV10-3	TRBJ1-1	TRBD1	TGTGCCATCAGTGAGAAGGGGGCCAGTGGCACTGAAGCTTTCTTT	CAISEKGASGTEAFF
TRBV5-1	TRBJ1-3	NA	TGCGCCAGCACTCAGGGTACTGGAAACACCATATATTTT	CASTQGTGNTIYF
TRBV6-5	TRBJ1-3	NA	TGTGCCAGCAGTTACTCTTATGGAAACACCATATATTTT	CASSYSYGNTIYF
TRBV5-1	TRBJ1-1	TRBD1	TGCGCCAGCAGCTTGGATGCCCCGGGACAGGGAGCCACTGAAGCTTTCTTT	CASSLDAPGQGATEAFF